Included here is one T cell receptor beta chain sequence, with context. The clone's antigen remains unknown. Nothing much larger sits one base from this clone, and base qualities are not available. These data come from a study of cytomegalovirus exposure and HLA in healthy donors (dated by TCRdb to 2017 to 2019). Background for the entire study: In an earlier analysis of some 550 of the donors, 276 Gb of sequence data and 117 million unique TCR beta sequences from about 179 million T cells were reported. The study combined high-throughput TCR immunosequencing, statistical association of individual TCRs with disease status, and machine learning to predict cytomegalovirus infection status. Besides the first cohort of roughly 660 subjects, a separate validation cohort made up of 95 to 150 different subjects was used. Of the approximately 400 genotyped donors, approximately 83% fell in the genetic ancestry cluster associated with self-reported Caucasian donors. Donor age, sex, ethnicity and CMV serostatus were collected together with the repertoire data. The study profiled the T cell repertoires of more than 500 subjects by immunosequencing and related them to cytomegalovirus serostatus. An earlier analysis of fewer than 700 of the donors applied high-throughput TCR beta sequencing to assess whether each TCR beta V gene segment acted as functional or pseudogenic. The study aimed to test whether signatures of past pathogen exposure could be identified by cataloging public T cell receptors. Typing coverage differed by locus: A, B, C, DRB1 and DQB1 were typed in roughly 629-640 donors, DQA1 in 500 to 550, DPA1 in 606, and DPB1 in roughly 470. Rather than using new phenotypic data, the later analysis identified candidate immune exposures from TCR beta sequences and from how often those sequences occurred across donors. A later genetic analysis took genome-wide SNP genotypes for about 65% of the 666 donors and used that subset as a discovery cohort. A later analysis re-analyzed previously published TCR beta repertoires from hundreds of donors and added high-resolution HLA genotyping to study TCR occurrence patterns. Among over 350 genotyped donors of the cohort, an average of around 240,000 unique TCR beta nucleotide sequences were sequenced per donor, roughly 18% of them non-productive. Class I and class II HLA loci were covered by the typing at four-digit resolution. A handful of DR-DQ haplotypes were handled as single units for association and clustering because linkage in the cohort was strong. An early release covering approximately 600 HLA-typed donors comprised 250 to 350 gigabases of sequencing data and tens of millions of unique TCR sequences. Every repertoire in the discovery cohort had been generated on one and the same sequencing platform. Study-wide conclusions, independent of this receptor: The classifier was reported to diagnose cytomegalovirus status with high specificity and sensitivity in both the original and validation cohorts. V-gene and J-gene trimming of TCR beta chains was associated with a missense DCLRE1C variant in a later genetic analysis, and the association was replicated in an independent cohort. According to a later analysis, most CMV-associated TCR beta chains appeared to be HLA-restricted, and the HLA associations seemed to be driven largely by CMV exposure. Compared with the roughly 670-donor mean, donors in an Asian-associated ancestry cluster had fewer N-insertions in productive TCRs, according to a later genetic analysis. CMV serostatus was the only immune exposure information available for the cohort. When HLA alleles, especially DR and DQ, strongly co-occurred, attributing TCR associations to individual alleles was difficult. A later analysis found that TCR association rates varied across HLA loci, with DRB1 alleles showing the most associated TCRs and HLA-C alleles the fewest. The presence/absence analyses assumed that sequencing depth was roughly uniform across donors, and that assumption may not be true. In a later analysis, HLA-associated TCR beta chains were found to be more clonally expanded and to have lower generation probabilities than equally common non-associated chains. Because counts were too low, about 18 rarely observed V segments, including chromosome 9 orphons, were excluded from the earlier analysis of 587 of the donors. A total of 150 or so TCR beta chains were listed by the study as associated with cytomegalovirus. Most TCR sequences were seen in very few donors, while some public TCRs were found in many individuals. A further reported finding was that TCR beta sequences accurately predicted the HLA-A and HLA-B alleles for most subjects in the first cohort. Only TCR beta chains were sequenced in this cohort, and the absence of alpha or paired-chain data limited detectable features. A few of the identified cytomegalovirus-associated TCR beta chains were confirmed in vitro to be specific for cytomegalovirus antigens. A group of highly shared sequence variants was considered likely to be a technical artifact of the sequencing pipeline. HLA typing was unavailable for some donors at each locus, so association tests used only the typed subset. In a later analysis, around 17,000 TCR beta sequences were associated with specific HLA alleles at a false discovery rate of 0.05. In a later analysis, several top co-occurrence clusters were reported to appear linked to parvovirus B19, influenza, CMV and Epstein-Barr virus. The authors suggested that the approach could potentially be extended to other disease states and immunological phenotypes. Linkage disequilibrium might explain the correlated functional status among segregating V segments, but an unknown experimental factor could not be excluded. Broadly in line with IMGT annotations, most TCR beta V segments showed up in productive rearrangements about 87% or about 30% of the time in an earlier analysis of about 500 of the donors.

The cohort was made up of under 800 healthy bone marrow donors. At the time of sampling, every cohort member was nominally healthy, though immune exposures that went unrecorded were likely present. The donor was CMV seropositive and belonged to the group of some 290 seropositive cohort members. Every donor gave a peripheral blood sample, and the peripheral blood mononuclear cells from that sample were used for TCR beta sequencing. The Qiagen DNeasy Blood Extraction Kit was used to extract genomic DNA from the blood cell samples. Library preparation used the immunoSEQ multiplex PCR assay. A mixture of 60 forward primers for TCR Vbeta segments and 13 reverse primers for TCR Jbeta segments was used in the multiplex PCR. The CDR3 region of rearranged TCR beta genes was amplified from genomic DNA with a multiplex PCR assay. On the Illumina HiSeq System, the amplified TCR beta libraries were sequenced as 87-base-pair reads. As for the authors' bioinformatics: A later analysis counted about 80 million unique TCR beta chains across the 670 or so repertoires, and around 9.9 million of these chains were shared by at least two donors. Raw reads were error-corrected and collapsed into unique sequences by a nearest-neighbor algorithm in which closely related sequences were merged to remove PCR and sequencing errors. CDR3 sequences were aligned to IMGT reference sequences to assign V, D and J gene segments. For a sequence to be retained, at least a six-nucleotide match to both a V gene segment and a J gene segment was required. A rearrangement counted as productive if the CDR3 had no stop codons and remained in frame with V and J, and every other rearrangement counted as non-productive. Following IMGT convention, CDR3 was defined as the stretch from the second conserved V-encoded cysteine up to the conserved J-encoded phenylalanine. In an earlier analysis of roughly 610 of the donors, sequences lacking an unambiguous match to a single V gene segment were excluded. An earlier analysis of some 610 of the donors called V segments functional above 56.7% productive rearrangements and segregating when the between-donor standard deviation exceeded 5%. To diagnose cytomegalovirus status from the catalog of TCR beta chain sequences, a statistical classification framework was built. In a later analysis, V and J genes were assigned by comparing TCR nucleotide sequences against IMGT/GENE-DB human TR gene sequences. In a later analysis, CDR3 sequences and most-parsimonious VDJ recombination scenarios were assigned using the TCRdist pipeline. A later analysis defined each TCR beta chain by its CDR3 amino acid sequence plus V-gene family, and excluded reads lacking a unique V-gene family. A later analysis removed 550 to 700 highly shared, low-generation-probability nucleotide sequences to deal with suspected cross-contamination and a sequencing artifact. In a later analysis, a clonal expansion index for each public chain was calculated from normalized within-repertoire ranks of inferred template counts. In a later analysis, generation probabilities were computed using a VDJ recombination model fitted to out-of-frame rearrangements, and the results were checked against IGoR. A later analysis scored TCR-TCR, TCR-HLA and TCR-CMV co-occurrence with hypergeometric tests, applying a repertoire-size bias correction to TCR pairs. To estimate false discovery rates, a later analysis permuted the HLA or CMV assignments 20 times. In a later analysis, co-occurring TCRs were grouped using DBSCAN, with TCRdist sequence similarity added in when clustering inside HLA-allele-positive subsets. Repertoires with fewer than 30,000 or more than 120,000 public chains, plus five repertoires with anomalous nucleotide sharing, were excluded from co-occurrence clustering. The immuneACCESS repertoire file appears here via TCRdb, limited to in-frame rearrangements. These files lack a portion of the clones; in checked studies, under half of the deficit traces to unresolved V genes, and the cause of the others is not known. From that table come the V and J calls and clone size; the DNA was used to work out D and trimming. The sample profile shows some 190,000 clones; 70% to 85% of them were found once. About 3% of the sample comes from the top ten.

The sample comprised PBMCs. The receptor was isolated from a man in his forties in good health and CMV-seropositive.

The CDR3 reads as follows: CASSLSAGGTYEQYF. The nucleotide sequence reads as follows: TGTGCCAGCAGCTTATCGGCGGGGGGCACCTACGAGCAGTACTTC. Recombination linked TRBV11-2 to TRBJ2-7, with 8 middle bases fitting TRBD2. Trimming takes 2 bases off V and 2 bases off J; junction bases not matched to a gene: 5. From the cysteine through the phenylalanine, the CDR3 covers 15 amino acids. Left in the record is the CDR3 DNA by itself, 45 bases read in frame from the first base. From the germline V gene, CDR1 is SGHAT and CDR2 is FQNNGV.